These T cell receptor beta chains were read from a single sample in a study of identical twins. TCRdb fed the 5' RACE reads into MiXCR, producing one record per CDR3 protein. The repertoire has about 150,000 distinct CDR3 sequences, under 4.5% of them found once; the top ten carry around 8%. Sequenced sample: memory T cells sorted from blood. These receptors originate from a man aged 18-30 years in good health. Both conserved end residues are part of each CDR3. The D gene is left open where the match is weak. Size tells how often a clone was seen (once, few, many) or the class of an expanded clone, and some rows leave it out.

TRBJ1-2 TRBV12-3/TRBV12-4 TRBD1 many TGTGCCAGCAGCTGGGACAGGGGGACTGGGGGCTACACCTTC CASSWDRGTGGYTF
TRBJ1-2 TRBV5-6 TRBD1 many TGTGCCAGCAGCTTCAGGGGGCAGGGGGGCTACACCTTC CASSFRGQGGYTF
TRBJ1-2 TRBV5-6 - many TGTGCCAGCAGAAGCTTCCATGCAACTTATGGCTACACCTTC CASRSFHATYGYTF
TRBJ2-1 TRBV6-5 - many TGTGCCAGCAGCCAGAGGGGTGAGCAGTTCTTC CASSQRGEQFF
TRBJ2-1 TRBV4-2 TRBD2 - TGTGCCAGCAGCCAAGAACCAGCGGGAGGGGACAATGAGCAGTTCTTC CASSQEPAGGDNEQFF
TRBJ1-1 TRBV5-5 - few TGTGCCAGCAGCCGCGAGGAATTCAGTATGAACACTGAAGCTTTCTTT CASSREEFSMNTEAFF
TRBJ2-6 TRBV20-1 - many TGCAGTGCTAGAGTAGGGGGATCCTCTGGGGCCAACGTCCTGACTTTC CSARVGGSSGANVLTF
TRBJ1-5 TRBV7-6 - many TGTGCCAGCAGCTTATCTGACGGGATTAATCAGCCCCAGCATTTT CASSLSDGINQPQHF
TRBJ2-1 TRBV7-8 TRBD2 many TGTGCCAGCAGGGGTACTAGCGGGAGTCGCGATGAGCAGTTCTTC CASRGTSGSRDEQFF
TRBJ2-1 TRBV3-1 - many TGTGCCAGCAGCCAGTTTGGTAGCTACAATGAGCAGTTCTTC CASSQFGSYNEQFF
TRBJ2-1 TRBV3-1 - many TGTGCCAGCAGCCACCGCGAGCGAGCCTACAATGAGCAGTTCTTC CASSHRERAYNEQFF
TRBJ2-3 TRBV6-4 TRBD2 many TGTGCCAGCAGTGAGGTAGCGGGAGGGCCGGATACGCAGTATTTT CASSEVAGGPDTQYF
TRBJ1-1 TRBV11-2 - many TGTGCCAGCAGCCGTATACAGGGGAACACTGAAGCTTTCTTT CASSRIQGNTEAFF
TRBJ1-1 TRBV12-3/TRBV12-4 TRBD1 - TGTGCCAGCACCAACAGGGGAAGTAACACTGAAGCTTTCTTT CASTNRGSNTEAFF
TRBJ1-4 TRBV6-5 - many TGTGCCAGCAGTTACGGAGGGGCGGGGGAAAAACTGTTTTTT CASSYGGAGEKLFF
TRBJ2-7 TRBV12-3/TRBV12-4 TRBD1 many TGTGCCAGCAGTTTAGCTACGGGACAGGGCTATTACGAGCAGTACTTC CASSLATGQGYYEQYF
TRBJ2-3 TRBV9 - many TGTGCCAGCAGCGCGGCAGATACGCAGTATTTT CASSAADTQYF
TRBJ2-5 TRBV27 TRBD1 many TGTGCCAGCAGTAGGGGGCTCTGGGGAGAGACCCAGTACTTC CASSRGLWGETQYF
TRBJ1-2 TRBV6-1 - many TGTGCCACCCGGGACGGTGATGGCTACACCTTC CATRDGDGYTF
TRBJ1-1 TRBV5-1 - many TGCGCCAGCAGTGAACAGGGTGGGAACACTGAAGCTTTCTTT CASSEQGGNTEAFF
TRBJ2-3 TRBV12-3/TRBV12-4 - many TGTGCCACCGGGGGTCGACAGGGAAGGTCAGATACGCAGTATTTT CATGGRQGRSDTQYF
TRBJ1-2 TRBV25-1 - many TGTGCCATCCGACCGGGGGGCTACACCTTC CAIRPGGYTF
TRBJ1-6 TRBV27 - many TGTGCCAGCAGTTTCCAGGGTTTAAATTCACCCCTCCACTTT CASSFQGLNSPLHF
TRBJ2-1 TRBV27 TRBD2 - TGTGCCAGCAGTAAATCGGGACTAGCGGGGTCCCCCCCGTTCTTC CASSKSGLAGSPPFF
TRBJ1-4 TRBV7-9 TRBD1 many TGTGCCAGCAGCTTAGGAGGAGGGGGCGATGAAAAACTGTTTTTT CASSLGGGGDEKLFF
TRBJ2-5 TRBV7-7 - many TGTGCCAGCAGCCCCTCAGGTGCACAAGAGACCCAGTACTTC CASSPSGAQETQYF
TRBJ2-5 TRBV28 - many TGTGCCAGCAGTTTACGGCCAACTCTCGATAAAGAGACCCAGTACTTC CASSLRPTLDKETQYF
TRBJ1-1 TRBV7-2 - many TGTGCCAGCAGCTGGGGAGGCCAGAACACTGAAGCTTTCTTT CASSWGGQNTEAFF
TRBJ2-6 TRBV29-1 - many TGCAGCGTCCGGGACCTTAGCTCTGGGGCCAACGTCCTGACTTTC CSVRDLSSGANVLTF
TRBJ1-2 TRBV15 - many TGTGCCACCAGCAGACGGGGACGGCTCTATGGCTACACCTTC CATSRRGRLYGYTF
TRBJ1-1 TRBV19 - many TGTGCCAGTAGTTGGCGGGGGAACACTGAAGCTTTCTTT CASSWRGNTEAFF
TRBJ2-5 TRBV5-1 TRBD2 few TGCGCCAGCAGCTTGGGTAGCGGGAGGAAGGAGACCCAGTACTTC CASSLGSGRKETQYF
TRBJ1-1 TRBV5-5 - many TGTGCCAGCAGCATGGGGCTGAACACTGAAGCTTTCTTT CASSMGLNTEAFF
TRBJ2-7 TRBV6-2/TRBV6-3 TRBD2 many TGTGCCAGCAAACAAGATAGCGGGAGGCTTGACGAGCAGTACTTC CASKQDSGRLDEQYF
TRBJ2-1 TRBV5-5 - many TGTGCCAGCAGCTTGGGTGGTGACTCCTACAATGAGCAGTTCTTC CASSLGGDSYNEQFF